The source of this T cell receptor (beta chain) is a study of blood T cell repertoires in COVID-19 (dated by TCRdb to 2020 to 2022). For context, the study as a whole: Collaborator samples came from the United States, Italy and Spain and covered acute and convalescent phases of COVID-19. The material from the prospective study consisted of cDNA or gDNA derived from T cells, B-cell-depleted T cells, or PBMCs. Deeply sampled blood TCRbeta repertoires from subjects exposed to, actively infected with, or recovered from COVID-19 were included in the dataset. The repertoires were released in a freely available public database meant as a resource for research on the immune response to SARS-CoV-2. Samples came from the ongoing ImmuneRACE study (first 160 participants) plus 1,254 subjects from 6 global collaborators. A de-identified subject ID, COVID-19 status, age in years and sex were almost always included in the sample metadata. Where HLA class I and class II types were available, the types were taken from metadata supplied by the sample provider, not from assay-based typing.

TCRbeta CDR3 regions were amplified from genomic DNA by means of the immunoSEQ Assay, a bias-controlled multiplex PCR. Per the source publication's procedure: The number of nucleated cells in each sample was estimated by amplification of reference gene primers within the assay. To quantify the absolute abundance of each unique TCRbeta CDR3 rearrangement, sequence reads were collapsed and filtered. Productive Simpson clonality was computed per sample as the square root of Simpson's diversity index over productive rearrangements. TCRdb's version of the immuneACCESS table is confined to in-frame rearrangements and falls short of the full clone set. An unresolved V gene accounts for under half of the shortfall where checked; the remainder is of unknown origin. V and J calls and clone size come straight from that table; D and trimming were deduced from the DNA. The sample table lists 180,000 or so clones, roughly 79% of them with a count of one. Approximately 10% of the sample is in the top ten clones.

Broad study findings and their caveats: How much clinical and demographic metadata was included differed by source and by participant, and the metadata was provided uncurated.

The table lists this clone with a count of one. The clone's antigen remains unknown. No qualities accompany the bases; no much larger clone lies one base away. Reading from cysteine to phenylalanine, the CDR3 counts 15 amino acids. Of all the DNA, just the CDR3 is kept, 45 bases in frame from base 1. Trimming takes 4 bases off V and 6 bases off J; junction bases not matched to a gene: 9. The germline V gene yields SGDLS for CDR1 and YYNGEE for CDR2. One collaborating source in Seattle enrolled patients while the patients were actively infected and followed the patients over time throughout the course of disease. The collaborating institutions used their own protocols to collect whole blood in K2EDTA tubes. For TCRbeta analysis, collaborators shipped samples in one of three forms: frozen whole blood, isolated PBMCs, or DNA extracted from either of those sample types.

Rearrangement joined TRBV9 to TRBJ2-1; a stretch of 8 junction bases matches TRBD1. The receptor was derived from a woman aged 35 to 49 with COVID-19, enrolled during active disease. The sample consisted of peripheral blood. The CDR3 reads CASSTGQGFVNEQFF. The DNA sequence is TGTGCCAGCAGCACCGGACAGGGTTTTGTCAATGAGCAGTTCTTC.